Following are 27 T cell receptor beta chains from one sample sequenced in a study of T cells in Graves' hyperthyroidism and ophthalmopathy. Authors of the study amplified TCR beta CDR3 regions from RNA transcripts. The HTBI primer set was used in a first-round RT-PCR of the TCR CDR3. TCRdb re-called the multiplex PCR reads through MiXCR, storing one row per CDR3 protein. Altogether under 700,000 distinct CDR3 sequences are present, 16% being singletons, with the ten largest covering around 19%. The sample taken for sequencing was blood. The source is a young woman with Graves' hyperthyroidism.

This chain joins TRBV11-2 and TRBJ2-6; D gene unclear. Germline lookup yields CDR1 SGHAT and CDR2 FQNNGV. CDR3 length: 13 amino acids. Trimming took 7 bases from V and 0 from J, leaving 4 bases between them. CDR3 nucleotides: TGTGCCAGCATGGGCTCTGGGGCCAACGTCCTGACTTTC. It encodes CASMGSGANVLTF. Based on the CDR3 plus reference TRBV11-2 and TRBJ2-6, the full variable domain is EAGVAQSPRYKIIEKRQSVAFWCNPISGHATLYWYQQILGQGPKLLIQFQNNGVVDDSQLPKDRFSAERLKGVDSTLKIQPAKLEDSAVYLCASMGSGANVLTFGAGSRLTVL.

V is TRBV20-1 and J is TRBJ2-7; D is uncertain. Trimming stripped 3 bases from V and 5 bases from J, with 14 bases between. The V gene's germline CDR1 is DFQATT and CDR2 SNEGSKA (reference sequence). The CDR3 covers 13 residues. CDR3 region: CSASSDNFDEQYF. The CDR3 DNA sequence: TGCAGTGCTAGTTCAGACAACTTCGACGAGCAGTACTTC.

The chain links TRBV19 to TRBJ1-5; D is uncertain. CDR3 length: 14 residues. Per the germline V gene, CDR1 is LNHDA and CDR2 is SQIVND (reference sequence). Trimming pared 3 bases from V and 4 bases from J, leaving 10 bases between. The CDR3, as DNA: TGTGCCAGTAGTATCCCTCGCCCAAATCAGCCCCAGCATTTT. Its protein is CASSIPRPNQPQHF.

This chain uses TRBV6-1 with TRBJ2-4, with 8 bases identical to TRBD1. This CDR3 has 16 residues. Per the germline V gene, CDR1 is MNHNS and CDR2 is SASEGT. The trim removed 6 bases at V and 0 bases at J, leaving 7 bases unmatched. The CDR3 loop reads CASRKGDRTAKNIQYF. The CDR3 DNA follows: TGTGCCAGCAGGAAAGGGGACAGGACAGCCAAAAACATTCAGTACTTC.

This clonotype was seen ten or more times. The chain employs TRBV30 and TRBJ2-7, with TRBD2 matching over 8 bases. From germline, CDR1 is GTSNPN and CDR2 SVGIG (reference sequence). The CDR3 consists of 14 residues. With 2 bases clipped from V and 3 bases from J, the junction kept 6 bases outside the gene matches. CDR3 bases: TGTGCCTGGAGTAGGACTAGCTCCAACTACGAGCAGTACTTC. Protein product: CAWSRTSSNYEQYF.

The table lists this clonotype with many counts. This chain connects TRBV25-1 to TRBJ2-1; D call uncertain. The CDR3 runs 11 residues. Germline CDR1 MGHDK, CDR2 SYGVNS. Trimming removed 2 bases at V and 9 bases at J, with 5 bases between. The CDR3 sequence is CASSEEREQFF. The CDR3 nucleotides are TGTGCCAGCAGTGAAGAACGTGAGCAGTTCTTC.

The table lists this clonotype with a few counts. At one of its ends the junction is not consistent with the germline gene, which may arise from a read error. The chain links TRBV13 to TRBJ2-3; unclear D gene. This CDR3 spans 14 amino acids. Germline assignment: CDR1 PRHDT and CDR2 FYEKMQ (reference sequence). CDR3 protein: CASSLSVITDTQYF. Written as DNA, the CDR3 is TGCGCCAGCAGCTTATCGGTGATTACAGATACGCAGTATTTT.

At least ten counts were recorded for this clonotype. The chain recombines TRBV6-2 or TRBV6-3 with TRBJ1-1; 8 nucleotides line up with TRBD1. Germline V gene lookup returns CDR1 MNHEY and CDR2 SVGEGT. This CDR3 has 16 residues. V lost 4 bases, J lost 1 base, and 8 bases stayed unmatched. In DNA form, the CDR3 reads TGTGCCAGCAGTTCGTCACGGACAGGGACGAACACTGAAGCTTTCTTT. Protein: CASSSSRTGTNTEAFF.

This clonotype has a count of ten or more. The rearrangement links TRBV11-3 to TRBJ2-1; D is tentatively TRBD1 or TRBD2 (5 bases each). V lost 5 bases, J lost 5 bases, and 13 bases lay in between. The germline V gene encodes CDR1 SGHNT and CDR2 YENEEA. The length of the CDR3 is 14 residues. CDR3 DNA sequence: TGTGCCAGCAGCCTCGGGGCGGGTAACAATGAGCAGTTCTTC. Translation gives CASSLGAGNNEQFF. The full variable domain, rest sourced from reference TRBV11-3 and TRBJ2-1, is EAGVVQSPRYKIIEKKQPVAFWCNPISGHNTLYWYLQNLGQGPELLIRYENEEAVDDSQLPKDRFSAERLKGVDSTLKIQPAELGDSAVYLCASSLGAGNNEQFFGPGTRLTVL.

This clonotype was found many times. The junction does not match germline at one end; this may be a read error. CDR3: CASSPPPGTGDYHEQFF. In DNA, the CDR3 is TGTGCCAGCAGTCCACCCCCCGGGACAGGGGACTACCATGAGCAGTTCTTC. The genes are TRBV12-3 or TRBV12-4 and TRBJ2-1; TRBD1 matches 10 bases. The CDR3 runs 17 residues.

V and J are TRBV7-8 and TRBJ1-1; TRBD1 matches 9 bases. There are 16 residues in the CDR3. The V segment lost 5 bases and the J segment 3 bases; nucleotides outside the gene matches: 10. CDR1 and CDR2 from the germline V gene are SGHVS and FQNEAQ. The DNA for the CDR3 is TGTGCCAGCAGCGAATTAACAGGGGGCGCGGACACTGAAGCTTTCTTT. This translates into CASSELTGGADTEAFF.

The chain employs TRBV7-9 and TRBJ2-1; 7 nucleotides align to TRBD1. Trimming cost V 1 base and J 8 bases; bases outside gene matches: 5. This CDR3 is 14 amino acids long. Germline CDR1 reads SEHNR; CDR2 reads FQNEAQ (reference sequence). The CDR3 loop reads CASSLGGTAHEQFF. CDR3 sequence (DNA): TGTGCCAGCAGCTTAGGGGGGACAGCACATGAGCAGTTCTTC.

The chain uses TRBV3-1 and TRBJ1-6, with 8 bases lining up with TRBD1. Unmatched junction bases numbered 2, after V lost 1 base and J lost 6 bases. This CDR3 comprises 15 residues. Germline V gene lookup returns CDR1 LGHDT and CDR2 YNNKEL (reference sequence). The CDR3: CASSQADRANSPLHF. CDR3 bases: TGTGCCAGCAGCCAAGCGGACAGGGCTAATTCACCCCTCCACTTT.

This chain links TRBV5-8 with TRBJ1-1, with 8 nucleotides matching TRBD1. The CDR3 runs to 15 residues. Trimming removed 4 bases from V and 5 bases from J; junction bases left unmatched: 10. CDR1 is SGHTS, CDR2 YDEGEE, per germline. CDR3 in DNA: TGTGCCAGCAGCCCGATGGACAGGGTAGGGACTGAAGCTTTCTTT. Translated: CASSPMDRVGTEAFF.

Details on this clonotype: A much more abundant neighbour one base away suggests this may be a read error. This chain joins TRBV7-2 and TRBJ2-2, with a weak D call TRBD2 (7 bases). The germline CDR1 and CDR2 sequences are SGHTA and FQGNSA. This CDR3 region has 16 residues. The CDR3 reads CASSLPGGAVAGEQFF. The DNA of the CDR3 is TGTGCCAGCAGCTTACCTGGGGGGGCGGTTGCCGGGGAGCAGTTTTTT.

The rearrangement uses TRBV24-1 and TRBJ1-5, with 8 positions matching TRBD1. Looked up from germline, CDR1 is KGHDR and CDR2 is SFDVKD. The length of the CDR3 is 15 residues. J gave up 9 bases and V 2 bases, and 8 bases lay outside the gene matches. DNA for the CDR3: TGTGCCACCAGTGATTCACGACAGGGGACCGGGCCCCAGCATTTT. Translation gives CATSDSRQGTGPQHF.

This clonotype was seen a few times. The chain couples TRBV29-1 to TRBJ1-2; D remains ambiguous. From germline, CDR1 is SQVTM and CDR2 ANQGSEA. The V gene lost 2 bases and the J gene lost 6 bases, with 13 bases spanning the gap. The CDR3 runs to 13 residues. This CDR3 reads CSVESQKVHGYTF. CDR3 sequence (DNA): TGCAGCGTTGAATCCCAGAAGGTCCATGGCTACACCTTC.

This clonotype was counted many times. The V call is TRBV12-3 or TRBV12-4, the J call TRBJ2-1, with D possibly being TRBD2 (6 bases). This CDR3 has 15 amino acids. Trimming took 7 bases from V and 7 from J, leaving 20 bases between them. CDR3 loop: CASTLGSPGPNEQFF. CDR3 bases: TGTGCCAGCACACTCGGGAGCCCAGGGCCAAATGAGCAGTTCTTC.

This clonotype was observed many times. The genes are TRBV20-1 and TRBJ2-1; D ambiguous. V was shortened by 0 bases and J by 10 bases, with 7 bases between the two germline ends. The CDR3 is 11 residues long. Germline values: CDR1 DFQATT, CDR2 SNEGSKA (reference sequence). The CDR3 DNA is TGCAGTGCTAGAGATCTCTGGGAGCAGTTCTTC. It is translated as CSARDLWEQFF.

This clonotype has just a few counts. The gene calls are TRBV7-2 and TRBJ2-7, with D hard to call. This CDR3 comprises 13 residues. Per germline, CDR1 SGHTA and CDR2 FQGNSA. Trimming took 1 base from V and 6 from J, leaving 10 bases between them. As DNA, the CDR3 is TGTGCCAGCAGCTTAGTTGAAGTGGGCGAGCAGTACTTC. This gives the protein CASSLVEVGEQYF. The variable domain in full, completed from reference TRBV7-2 and TRBJ2-7, reads GAGVSQSPSNKVTEKGKDVELRCDPISGHTALYWYRQSLGQGLEFLIYFQGNSAPDKSGLPSDRFSAERTGGSVSTLTIQRTQQEDSAVYLCASSLVEVGEQYFGPGTRLTVT.

This chain links TRBV20-1 with TRBJ2-1; 8 bases align to TRBD2. The germline gives CDR1 DFQATT, CDR2 SNEGSKA (reference sequence). The CDR3 length is 13 residues. V was clipped by 5 bases and J by 6 bases; unmatched bases: 6. The CDR3 DNA is TGCAGTGCTCCCTCCGGGACTAGCAATGAGCAGTTCTTC. As protein: CSAPSGTSNEQFF.

This chain joins TRBV28 and TRBJ1-5; 7 bases map to TRBD1. From germline, CDR1 is MDHEN and CDR2 SYDVKM. The CDR3 covers 16 residues. V lost 5 bases to trimming and J lost 0 bases; unmatched junction nucleotides: 7. CDR3 sequence reads: CASSPPDRYSNQPQHF. For the CDR3, the DNA is TGTGCCAGCAGTCCACCGGACAGGTATAGCAATCAGCCCCAGCATTTT.

This sequence joins TRBV4-1 and TRBJ1-1, with a possible D match to TRBD1 (5 bases). The germline CDR1 and CDR2 sequences are MGHRA and YSYEKL. The CDR3 spans 17 residues. The V gene lost 4 bases and the J gene lost 1 base, with 19 bases spanning the gap. The CDR3 loop reads CASSPTPRQFSNTEAFF. CDR3 DNA: TGCGCCAGCAGCCCCACACCGAGACAGTTTTCGAACACTGAAGCTTTCTTT.

This rearrangement joins TRBV10-3 to TRBJ2-1; 9 bases are a match to TRBD1. Germline V gives CDR1 ENHRY, CDR2 SYGVKD. V lost 8 bases, J lost 2 bases, and 1 base stayed unmatched. This CDR3 contains 13 residues. CDR3 residues: CAIRDRAYNEQFF. The CDR3, as DNA: TGTGCCATCCGGGACAGGGCCTACAATGAGCAGTTCTTC.

This clonotype has a count of ten or more. The V gene is TRBV2, the J gene TRBJ1-2; D unresolved. Germline assignment: CDR1 SNHLY and CDR2 FYNNEI. Trimming stripped 1 base from V and 13 bases from J, with 10 bases between. CDR3 length: 11 residues. In DNA, the CDR3 is TGTGCCAGCAGTGAAGTGGGCGCGCGCACCTTC. Protein product: CASSEVGARTF.

This clonotype was seen only a few times. The V gene is TRBV6-5, the J gene TRBJ1-2, with a possible D match to TRBD1 (6 bases). The CDR3 spans 16 residues. The V and J ends lost 2 bases and 6 bases respectively, with 19 bases between them. Per germline, CDR1 MNHEY and CDR2 SVGAGI. The CDR3 bases are TGTGCCAGCAGTTACCTTACCTTAGGGGGACTAGATGGCTACACCTTC. It encodes CASSYLTLGGLDGYTF.

Turning to this clonotype: The germline gene is not matched at one end of the junction; a read error may be the cause. The gene calls are TRBV2 and TRBJ2-1; D is perhaps TRBD1 (6 bases). Germline CDR1 reads SNHLY; CDR2 reads FYNNEI. This CDR3 has 13 amino acids. CDR3 region: CAGRDTPSNEQFF. CDR3 bases: TGTGCCGGCAGGGACACTCCTTCCAATGAGCAGTTCTTC.